This TCR beta chain was obtained from a study of cytomegalovirus exposure and HLA in healthy donors. Study details: Unique TCR beta sequences numbering some 110 million came from about 179 million T cells in an earlier analysis. Points from the study as a whole: Most CMV-associated TCR beta chains appeared HLA-restricted in a later analysis. Previously analyzed data showed that most TCR beta V segments were productive at a frequency of about 90% or about 30%.

Comment on this clone: Its antigen is unidentified.

Each of the donors was a healthy bone marrow donor. Researchers ran the PCR with 60 Vbeta and 13 Jbeta primers. TCRdb's table, derived via immunoSEQ multiplex PCR, lists solely in-frame clones and lacks some. The data show more than 200,000 clones, around 83% seen once. Between the trimmed V and J ends, which lost 3 bases and 3 bases, there was a span of 14 bases. The CDR3 is 16 amino acids. CDR1 LNHDA and CDR2 SQIVND come from the germline V gene (reference sequence). The sequenced material came from PBMCs. This TCR was sampled from a girl between 5 and 17 years old in good health and CMV-seronegative. The chain links TRBV19 to TRBJ1-4, with a weak D call TRBD1 (6 bases). Written as DNA, the CDR3 is TGTGCCAGTAGTATCGGGTTCAGGGGCTCTAATGAAAAACTGTTTTTT. It is translated as CASSIGFRGSNEKLFF.